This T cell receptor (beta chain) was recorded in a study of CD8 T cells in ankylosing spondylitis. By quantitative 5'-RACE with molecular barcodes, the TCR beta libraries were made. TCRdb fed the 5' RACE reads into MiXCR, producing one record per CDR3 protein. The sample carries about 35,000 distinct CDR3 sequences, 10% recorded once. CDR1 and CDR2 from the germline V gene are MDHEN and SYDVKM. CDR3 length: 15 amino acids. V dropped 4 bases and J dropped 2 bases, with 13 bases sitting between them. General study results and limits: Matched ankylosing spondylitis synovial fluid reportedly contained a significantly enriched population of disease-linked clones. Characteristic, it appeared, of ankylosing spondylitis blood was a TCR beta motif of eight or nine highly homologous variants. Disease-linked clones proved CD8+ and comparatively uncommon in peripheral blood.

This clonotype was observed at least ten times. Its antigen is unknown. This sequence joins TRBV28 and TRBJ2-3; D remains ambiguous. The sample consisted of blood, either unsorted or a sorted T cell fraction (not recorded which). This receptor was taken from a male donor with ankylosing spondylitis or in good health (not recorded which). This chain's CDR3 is CASSSPPELTDTQYF. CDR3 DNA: TGTGCCAGCAGTTCCCCCCCAGAACTCACAGATACGCAGTATTTT.